These T cell receptor beta chains were read from a single sample in a study of Ad26.COV2.S vaccination and SARS-CoV-2 variants. Only in-frame clones appear in the TCRdb table, and some are missing; sequencing was by immunoSEQ multiplex PCR. The sample shows about 280,000 clones, around 87% of them seen only once. The sample in question was peripheral blood, obtained in a trial of Ad26.COV2.S vaccine versus placebo. These receptors came from a person aged 18-65 years who received the Ad26.COV2.S COVID-19 vaccine or a placebo. CDR3s include the opening cysteine and the closing phenylalanine or tryptophan. The D gene is left open where the match is weak. Some rows have no size entry. The others give once, few or many, or a class for an expanded clone.

>TRBV10-3|.|TRBJ2-7|.
TGTGCCACCATTGAGACCAGCTCCTACGAGCAGTACTTC
CATIETSSYEQYF
>TRBV11-2|few|TRBJ2-1|.
TGTGCCAGCAGCTTAGTAGGGTACAATGAGCAGTTCTTC
CASSLVGYNEQFF
>TRBV7-2|.|TRBJ1-4|.
TGTGCCAGCAGCTTACAAGGATCGGATGAAAAACTGTTTTTT
CASSLQGSDEKLFF
>TRBV11-1|.|TRBJ1-1|TRBD1
TGTGCCAGCAGCTCCTTAGGGGGCGCGGTCTCTGAAGCTTTCTTT
CASSSLGGAVSEAFF
>TRBV29-1|.|TRBJ1-1|.
TGCAGCGTTGAACCGGGGTCCACTTTAATGAACACTGAAGCTTTCTTT
CSVEPGSTLMNTEAFF
>TRBV6-6|few|TRBJ2-3|TRBD1
TGTGCCAGCAGAACTAATGGACAGGGCACAGATACGCAGTATTTT
CASRTNGQGTDTQYF
>TRBV7-8|.|TRBJ1-1|.
TGTGCCAGCAGCCCCCCCCCGTTACGGAACACTGAAGCTTTCTTT
CASSPPPLRNTEAFF
>TRBV5-6|once|TRBJ1-1|TRBD1
TGTGCCAGCAGCTTGGCCCTGACAGGGGGTCGTCTGAACACTGAAGCTTTCTTT
CASSLALTGGRLNTEAFF
>TRBV12-5|.|TRBJ2-1|TRBD1
TGTGCTAGTGGTGACCGGGACAGGGGAGGGAATGAGCAGTTCTTC
CASGDRDRGGNEQFF
>TRBV11-2|.|TRBJ1-1|.
TGTGCCAGCCTTGTGAGTCGAAACACTGAAGCTTTCTTT
CASLVSRNTEAFF
>TRBV10-2|few|TRBJ1-2|TRBD1
TGCGCCAGCAGTGGCCCGGGGCAGGGGGATGGCTACACCTTC
CASSGPGQGDGYTF
>TRBV5-8|.|TRBJ2-1|.
TGTGCCAGCAGCCAAGGAAACAGGGAGAATGAGCAGTTCTTC
CASSQGNRENEQFF
>TRBV4-3|.|TRBJ2-1|.
TGCGCCAGCAGCCCAGTCTTGCGGACGGGGTTTTACAATGAGCAGTTCTTC
CASSPVLRTGFYNEQFF
>TRBV4-1|.|TRBJ1-2|.
TGCGCCAGCAGCCAAGACCCCGTCGTCTCCCCCTTGGGGGGCTACACCTTC
CASSQDPVVSPLGGYTF
>TRBV6-5|.|TRBJ1-2|TRBD1
TGTGCCAGCAGCGGGACAGGGGCAGGGAGCTATGGCTACACCTTC
CASSGTGAGSYGYTF
>TRBV3-1/TRBV3-2|.|TRBJ1-2|TRBD1
TGTGCCAGCAGCCCCGCCGGGACAGGGATATTCTATGGCTACACCTTC
CASSPAGTGIFYGYTF
>TRBV4-1|.|TRBJ1-3|.
TGCGCCAGCAGCCAAGGGTCCGGGACCACAATAAACACCATATATTTT
CASSQGSGTTINTIYF
>TRBV5-1|.|TRBJ1-3|.
TGCGCCAGCAGCTTGGACTCGTTCTCTGGAAACACCATATATTTT
CASSLDSFSGNTIYF
>TRBV27|.|TRBJ1-1|.
TGTGCCAGCAGTTTACGGGGGGGGTTCACTGAAGCTTTCTTT
CASSLRGGFTEAFF